Listed here are 8 T cell receptor beta chains from one sample, sequenced in a study of CD8+ T cells in alopecia areata. Stated treatment: oral pan-JAK inhibitor, 5-10 mg twice daily. RNA was extracted and reverse transcribed into cDNA as the sequencing template. Using immunoSEQ multiplex PCR, the repertoire was profiled, and TCRdb retains in-frame clones only, with some absent. The table lists about 210,000 clones, 55% to 70% of them singletons, with roughly 4.2% in the top ten. The starting material was CD4+ T cells sorted from blood, obtained at week 4, from a patient treated with tofacitinib. The source of these receptors is a human donor with alopecia areata.

V usage is TRBV10-3 and J usage is TRBJ1-5, with D uncertain. V shed 2 bases and J shed 0 bases, with 5 bases lying between them. Germline V gives CDR1 ENHRY, CDR2 SYGVKD. The CDR3 loop spans 14 amino acids. CDR3 sequence (DNA): TGTGCCATCAGTGAGGGAGATAGCAATCAGCCCCAGCATTTT. Its translation is CAISEGDSNQPQHF.

The V and J genes are TRBV7-2 and TRBJ1-1; TRBD1 agrees at 8 bases. The V and J ends lost 8 bases and 0 bases, in that order; junction bases with no gene match: 8. Germline V lookup: CDR1 SGHTA, CDR2 FQGNSA. The CDR3 has 15 amino acids. This CDR3 is CASGRDRLMNTEAFF. DNA for the CDR3: TGTGCCAGCGGCCGGGACAGGCTTATGAACACTGAAGCTTTCTTT.

The V gene is TRBV6-6, the J gene TRBJ2-7, with TRBD1 as a possible D gene (5 bases). Between the trimmed V and J ends, which lost 8 bases and 0 bases, there was a span of 11 bases. The CDR3 has 13 residues. The germline V gene has CDR1 MNHNY and CDR2 SVGAGI (reference sequence). In DNA, the CDR3 is TGTGCCAGCGGTTCCGACAGCTCCTACGAGCAGTACTTC. Translating gives CASGSDSSYEQYF.

This sequence joins TRBV29-1 and TRBJ2-3; 10 nucleotides line up with TRBD2. V gave up 5 bases and J gave up 9 bases; unmatched junction bases: 8. This CDR3 is built from 13 residues. Germline V lookup: CDR1 SQVTM, CDR2 ANQGSEA. In DNA, the CDR3 is TGCAGCGTTTCCAGCGGGGGGGGAGGAACGCAGTATTTT. Its protein product is CSVSSGGGGTQYF.

The chain carries TRBV29-1 and TRBJ2-3; weak D call: TRBD2 (6 bases). This CDR3 comprises 14 residues. Trimming removed 4 bases at V and 3 bases at J, with 14 bases between. CDR1 and CDR2 from the germline V gene are SQVTM and ANQGSEA. The CDR3 DNA reads TGCAGCGTTGCTCTAGCGAGTGTGACAGATACGCAGTATTTT. Translation gives CSVALASVTDTQYF.

This clone was detected once. The genes are TRBV9 and TRBJ2-5; no clear D gene. V lost 3 bases and J 1 base, leaving 13 bases between the germline ends. The CDR3 has 15 residues. Germline lookup yields CDR1 SGDLS and CDR2 YYNGEE. Here the CDR3 reads CASSAFARPQETQYF. In DNA, the CDR3 is TGTGCCAGCAGCGCCTTTGCGCGGCCCCAAGAGACCCAGTACTTC.

The chain is built from TRBV15 and TRBJ1-5; the D is unclear. The length of the CDR3 is 13 residues. Germline lookup yields CDR1 LNHNV and CDR2 YYDKDF (reference sequence). V dropped 0 bases and J dropped 6 bases, with 6 bases sitting between them. CDR3 protein: CATSRDIIQPQHF. The CDR3 DNA reads TGTGCCACCAGCAGAGATATAATTCAGCCCCAGCATTTT.

CDR3 sequence: CSVEEGTGAKTYYGYTF. In DNA form, the CDR3 reads TGCAGCGTTGAAGAAGGGACAGGGGCTAAAACTTACTATGGCTACACCTTC. The J gene is TRBJ1-2, the V gene TRBV29-1; 10 nucleotides match TRBD1. The junction had 10 bases not matched to a gene; V was cut back by 0 bases and J by 3 bases. The CDR3 extends over 17 amino acids. In germline, CDR1 is SQVTM, CDR2 ANQGSEA.